This T cell receptor (beta chain) was sequenced in a study of response to subunit inactivated influenza vaccine. Study-wide results and limits: The authors suggested that few new T cells are recruited per seasonal influenza vaccination.

V shed 3 bases and J shed 7 bases, with 13 bases lying between them. The CDR3 is 14 amino acids. TCRdb re-analysed the RT-PCR reads in MiXCR, keeping a single row per CDR3 protein. The sample carries around 760,000 distinct CDR3 sequences, roughly 14% recorded once. A note on this clonotype: What it binds is unknown.

Source: PBMCs from blood, taken approximately 15 days before vaccination. The TCR sequence derives from a man aged 50 to 59 who received an inactivated influenza vaccine. This chain connects TRBV12-3 or TRBV12-4 to TRBJ1-5, with D uncertain. The CDR3 bases are TGTGCCAGCAGTTTCCATGGGAAGAGACAGCCCCAGCATTTT. It codes for CASSFHGKRQPQHF.